The clone carrying this T cell receptor beta chain was recorded at least ten times. Used for diagnoses were clinical symptoms, serum thyroxine and TRAb, thyroid ultrasound and orbital computed tomography. This blood was taken when hyperthyroidism was first diagnosed, before any ophthalmopathy symptoms existed. Researchers took RNA transcripts and amplified the TCR beta CDR3 regions from them. In the first-round RT-PCR of the TCR CDR3, the HTBI primer set was used. TCRdb analysed the multiplex PCR reads with MiXCR anew, one entry per CDR3 protein. Here the sample spans some 250,000 distinct CDR3 sequences, roughly 14% being singletons. This sample is part of a study of T cells in Graves' hyperthyroidism and ophthalmopathy. Germline V gives CDR1 SGHNT, CDR2 YYREEE (reference sequence). This CDR3 is built from 15 residues. V lost 4 bases, J lost 5 bases, and 5 bases stayed unmatched.

Sequencing used blood. The chain uses TRBV5-4 and TRBJ2-7; the match to TRBD2 covers 14 bases. This TCR was recovered from a middle-aged woman with Graves' hyperthyroidism that later progressed to Graves' ophthalmopathy. The CDR3 spells CASSGTSGSGNEQYF. The CDR3, as DNA: TGTGCCAGCAGCGGGACTAGCGGGAGTGGGAACGAGCAGTACTTC.